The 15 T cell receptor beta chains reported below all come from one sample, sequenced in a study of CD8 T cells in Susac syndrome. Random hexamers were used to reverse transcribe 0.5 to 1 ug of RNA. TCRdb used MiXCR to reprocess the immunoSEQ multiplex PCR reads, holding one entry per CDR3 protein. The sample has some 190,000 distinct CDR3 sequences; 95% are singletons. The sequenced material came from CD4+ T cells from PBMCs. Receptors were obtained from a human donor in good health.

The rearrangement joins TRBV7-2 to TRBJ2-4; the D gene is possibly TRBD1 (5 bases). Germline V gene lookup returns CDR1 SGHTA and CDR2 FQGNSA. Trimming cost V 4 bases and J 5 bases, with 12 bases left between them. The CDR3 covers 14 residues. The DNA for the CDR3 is TGTGCCAGCAGCTCCCCAGGGTTGCAAAACATTCAGTACTTC. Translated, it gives CASSSPGLQNIQYF. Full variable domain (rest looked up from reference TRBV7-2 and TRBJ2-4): GAGVSQSPSNKVTEKGKDVELRCDPISGHTALYWYRQSLGQGLEFLIYFQGNSAPDKSGLPSDRFSAERTGGSVSTLTIQRTQQEDSAVYLCASSSPGLQNIQYFGAGTRLSVL.

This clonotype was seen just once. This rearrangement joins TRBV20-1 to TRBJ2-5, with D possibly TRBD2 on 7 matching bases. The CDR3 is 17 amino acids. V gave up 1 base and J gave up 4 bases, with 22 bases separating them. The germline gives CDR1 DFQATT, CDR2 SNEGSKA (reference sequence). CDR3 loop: CSARVWEGYRASETQYF. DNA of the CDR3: TGCAGTGCTAGAGTTTGGGAGGGATACAGGGCTTCAGAGACCCAGTACTTC.

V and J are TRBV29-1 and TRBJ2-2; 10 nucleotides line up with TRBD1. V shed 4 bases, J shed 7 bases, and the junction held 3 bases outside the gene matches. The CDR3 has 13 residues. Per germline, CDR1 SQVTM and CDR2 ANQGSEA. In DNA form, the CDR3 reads TGCAGCGTTGGACAGGGGGCCGTCGGGGAGCTGTTTTTT. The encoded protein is CSVGQGAVGELFF.

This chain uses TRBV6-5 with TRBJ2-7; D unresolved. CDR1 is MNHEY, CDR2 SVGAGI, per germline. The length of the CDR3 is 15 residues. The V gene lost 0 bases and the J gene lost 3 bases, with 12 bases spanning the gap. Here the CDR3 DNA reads TGTGCCAGCAGTTACTCGAAGGCAGGTAGCTACGAGCAGTACTTC. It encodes CASSYSKAGSYEQYF.

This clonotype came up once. The CDR3 sequence: CASSPLEGLSYEQYF. The CDR3 bases are TGTGCCAGCTCACCACTCGAAGGGCTTTCCTACGAGCAGTACTTC. V gene TRBV18 combines with J gene TRBJ2-7; D remains unclear. There are 15 residues in the CDR3. The V end was cut by 1 base, the J end by 1 base, with 11 bases between. The V gene's germline CDR1 is KGHSH and CDR2 LQKENI.

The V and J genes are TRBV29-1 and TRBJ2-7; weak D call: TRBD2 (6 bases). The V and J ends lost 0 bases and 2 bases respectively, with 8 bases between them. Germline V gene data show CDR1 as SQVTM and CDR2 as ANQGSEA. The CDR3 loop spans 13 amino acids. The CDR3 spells CSVEESGAYEQYF. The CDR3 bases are TGCAGCGTTGAAGAATCGGGGGCCTACGAGCAGTACTTC.

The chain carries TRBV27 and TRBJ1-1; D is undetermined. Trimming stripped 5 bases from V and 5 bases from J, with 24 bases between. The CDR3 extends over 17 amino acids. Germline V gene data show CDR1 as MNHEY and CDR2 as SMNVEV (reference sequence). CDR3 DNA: TGTGCCAGCAGTCGATTCGATTTCGGGGTTTTGGTGACTGAAGCTTTCTTT. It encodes CASSRFDFGVLVTEAFF.

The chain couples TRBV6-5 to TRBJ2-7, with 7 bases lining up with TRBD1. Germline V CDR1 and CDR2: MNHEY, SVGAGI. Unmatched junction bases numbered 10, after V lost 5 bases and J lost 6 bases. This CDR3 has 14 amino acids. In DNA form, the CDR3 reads TGTGCCAGCAGTGACACCCGGGACAGAGGCGAGCAGTACGTC. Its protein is CASSDTRDRGEQYV.

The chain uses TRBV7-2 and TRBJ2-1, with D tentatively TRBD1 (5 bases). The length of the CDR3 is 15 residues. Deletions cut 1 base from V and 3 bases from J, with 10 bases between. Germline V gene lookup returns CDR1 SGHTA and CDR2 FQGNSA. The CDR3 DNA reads TGTGCCAGCAGCTTAGGGGCAGGGTTCTACAATGAGCAGTTCTTC. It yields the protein CASSLGAGFYNEQFF.

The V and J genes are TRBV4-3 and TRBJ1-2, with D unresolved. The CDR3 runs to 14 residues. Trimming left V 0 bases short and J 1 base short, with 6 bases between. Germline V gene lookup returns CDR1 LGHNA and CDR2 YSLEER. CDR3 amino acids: CASSQDGYNYGYTF. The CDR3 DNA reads TGCGCCAGCAGCCAAGACGGATATAACTATGGCTACACCTTC.

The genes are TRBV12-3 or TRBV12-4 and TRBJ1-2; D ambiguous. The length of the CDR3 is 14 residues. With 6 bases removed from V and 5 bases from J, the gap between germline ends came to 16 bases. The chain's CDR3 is CASSPGVLGYGYTF. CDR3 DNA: TGTGCCAGCAGCCCCGGTGTCCTAGGGTATGGCTACACCTTC.

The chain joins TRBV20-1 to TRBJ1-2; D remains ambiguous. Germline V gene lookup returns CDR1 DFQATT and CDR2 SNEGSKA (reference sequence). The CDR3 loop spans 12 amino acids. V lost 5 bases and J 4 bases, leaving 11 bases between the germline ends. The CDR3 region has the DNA TGCAGTGCTGCCGATTTTGTCTATGGCTACACCTTC. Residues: CSAADFVYGYTF.

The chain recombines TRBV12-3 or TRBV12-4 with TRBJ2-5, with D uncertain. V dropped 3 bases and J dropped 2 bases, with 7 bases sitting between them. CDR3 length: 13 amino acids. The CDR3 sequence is CASSLWGQETQYF. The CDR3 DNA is TGTGCCAGCAGTTTGTGGGGACAAGAGACCCAGTACTTC.

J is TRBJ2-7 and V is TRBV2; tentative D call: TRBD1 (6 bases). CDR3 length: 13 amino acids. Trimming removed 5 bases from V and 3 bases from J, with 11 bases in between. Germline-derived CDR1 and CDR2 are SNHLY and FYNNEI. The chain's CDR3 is CASSRQENYEQYF. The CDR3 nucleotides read TGTGCCAGCAGTCGACAGGAAAACTACGAGCAGTACTTC.

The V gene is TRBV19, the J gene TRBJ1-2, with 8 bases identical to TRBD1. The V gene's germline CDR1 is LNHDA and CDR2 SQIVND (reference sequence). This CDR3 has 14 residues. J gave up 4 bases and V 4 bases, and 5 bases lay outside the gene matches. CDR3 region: CASSTDRGSYGYTF. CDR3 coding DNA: TGTGCCAGTAGTACCGACAGGGGAAGCTATGGCTACACCTTC.